The 30 T cell receptor beta chains below come from one sample, sequenced in a study of cytomegalovirus exposure and HLA in healthy donors. PCR employed 60 Vbeta and 13 Jbeta primers. The data were produced by immunoSEQ multiplex PCR, yet TCRdb's version contains in-frame clones alone and is incomplete. The repertoire holds about 97,000 clones, with around three quarters as singletons. The sample was PBMCs. The source of these receptors is a male donor in good health and CMV-seropositive.

V and J are TRBV4-3 and TRBJ1-2; D not certain. The V gene's germline CDR1 is LGHNA and CDR2 YSLEER. Trimming cost V 0 bases and J 6 bases, with 11 bases left between them. This CDR3 is 14 amino acids long. CDR3 in DNA: TGCGCCAGCAGCCAAGATCGGGGTAGGGATGGCTACACCTTC. As protein: CASSQDRGRDGYTF.

The sample holds a few counts of this clone. The V gene is TRBV27, the J gene TRBJ1-1; no firm D call. Trimming took 6 bases from V and 10 from J, leaving 15 bases between them. Germline V lookup: CDR1 MNHEY, CDR2 SMNVEV (reference sequence). The CDR3 has 12 residues. Here the CDR3 reads CASSSPGGAAFF. CDR3 in DNA: TGTGCCAGCAGCTCCCCAGGAGGTGCAGCTTTCTTT.

This clone was detected only once. The chain's CDR3 is CASSLVRDEQYF. Here the CDR3 DNA reads TGTGCCAGCAGCTTAGTCAGGGACGAGCAGTACTTC. J is TRBJ2-7 and V is TRBV7-8; weak D call: TRBD1 (5 bases). The germline V gene encodes CDR1 SGHVS and CDR2 FQNEAQ. This CDR3 contains 12 residues. The V end was cut by 1 base, the J end by 5 bases, with 6 bases between.

A single count supports this clone. The gene calls are TRBV9 and TRBJ1-6; 9 positions match TRBD1. Looked up from germline, CDR1 is SGDLS and CDR2 is YYNGEE. The CDR3 spans 18 residues. The trim removed 5 bases at V and 3 bases at J, leaving 12 bases unmatched. The CDR3 DNA is TGTGCCAGCAGTGAGGGGACAGGGACACTCTTCTATAATTCACCCCTCCACTTT. This gives the protein CASSEGTGTLFYNSPLHF.

V is TRBV6-6 and J is TRBJ1-2, with TRBD1 matching over 9 bases. V trimming: 6 bases; J trimming: 8 bases; junction bases outside the gene matches: 7. Germline CDR1 and CDR2: MNHNY and SVGAGI (reference sequence). The CDR3 covers 13 residues. CDR3 nucleotide sequence: TGTGCCAGCAGCCCGGGACAGGGCGGAGGCTACACCTTC. Amino acids: CASSPGQGGGYTF.

CDR3 in DNA: TGTGCCAGCAGCTTAGCGGGGCGGGGACAGGGAAACACCATATATTTT. Residues: CASSLAGRGQGNTIYF. The chain uses TRBV7-9 and TRBJ1-3, with 7 bases fitting TRBD1. Germline loops: CDR1 SEHNR, CDR2 FQNEAQ (reference sequence). V gave up 0 bases and J gave up 4 bases; unmatched junction bases: 6. The length of the CDR3 is 16 residues.

This chain joins TRBV27 and TRBJ1-1, with D unresolved. V was clipped by 3 bases and J by 5 bases, with 13 bases between them. Per the germline V gene, CDR1 is MNHEY and CDR2 is SMNVEV (reference sequence). CDR3 length: 14 residues. CDR3 bases: TGTGCCAGCAGTTTGACGGGAAAGCGGACTGAAGCTTTCTTT. It codes for CASSLTGKRTEAFF.

The J gene is TRBJ1-1, the V gene TRBV7-2, with 8 bases lining up with TRBD1. The trim removed 7 bases at V and 0 bases at J, leaving 4 bases unmatched. Germline V gene data show CDR1 as SGHTA and CDR2 as FQGNSA. The CDR3 is 14 amino acids. Here the CDR3 DNA reads TGTGCCAGCAACAGACAGGGGTTGAACACTGAAGCTTTCTTT. It yields the protein CASNRQGLNTEAFF.

The chain joins TRBV30 to TRBJ1-2; 8 positions agree with TRBD1. The V gene's germline CDR1 is GTSNPN and CDR2 SVGIG (reference sequence). The V and J ends lost 3 bases and 2 bases, in that order; junction bases with no gene match: 8. The CDR3 is 15 residues long. The CDR3 sequence is CAWRGQGVGNYGYTF. CDR3 nucleotides: TGTGCCTGGAGAGGACAGGGCGTGGGCAACTATGGCTACACCTTC.

The V gene is TRBV30, the J gene TRBJ2-1; D gene ambiguous. Germline values: CDR1 GTSNPN, CDR2 SVGIG (reference sequence). The CDR3 has 12 residues. The germline V and J ends were trimmed by 5 bases and 1 base, with 6 bases remaining between them. CDR3 sequence reads: CAWGLSYNEQFF. DNA for the CDR3: TGTGCCTGGGGCCTTTCCTACAATGAGCAGTTCTTC.

A few counts support this clone. The chain joins TRBV6-5 to TRBJ2-7; the D is unclear. The V gene lost 4 bases and the J gene lost 0 bases, with 16 bases spanning the gap. Germline CDR1 MNHEY, CDR2 SVGAGI. The CDR3 is 16 residues long. The DNA of the CDR3 is TGTGCCAGCAGTTCGCCCCGACTGTCGAGCTCCTACGAGCAGTACTTC. Its translation is CASSSPRLSSSYEQYF.

The chain uses TRBV5-6 and TRBJ1-6; 9 bases are a match to TRBD1. The ends lost 4 bases at V and 5 bases at J; junction bases unmatched: 4. From germline, CDR1 is SGHDT and CDR2 YYEEEE. The CDR3 has 15 amino acids. The CDR3 loop reads CASSQDRGNNSPLHF. The CDR3 DNA reads as TGTGCCAGCAGCCAGGACAGGGGCAATAATTCACCCCTCCACTTT.

This chain uses TRBV6-1 with TRBJ2-2; D gene ambiguous. Deletions cut 10 bases from V and 2 bases from J, with 11 bases between. Per the germline V gene, CDR1 is MNHNS and CDR2 is SASEGT. The CDR3 contains 13 residues. DNA of the CDR3: TGTGCCACTCCGACAAGAAACACCGGGGAGCTGTTTTTT. This encodes CATPTRNTGELFF.

V gene TRBV6-1 combines with J gene TRBJ1-1; D uncertain. The germline CDR1 and CDR2 sequences are MNHNS and SASEGT. The CDR3 extends over 14 amino acids. Deletions cut 0 bases from V and 3 bases from J, with 8 bases between. The CDR3 reads CASSEAGWDTEAFF. As DNA, the CDR3 is TGTGCCAGCAGTGAAGCGGGCTGGGACACTGAAGCTTTCTTT.

The genes are TRBV7-2 and TRBJ2-3, with 10 bases lining up with TRBD2. Germline V lookup: CDR1 SGHTA, CDR2 FQGNSA. This CDR3 has 14 residues. Trimming removed 5 bases from V and 7 bases from J; junction bases left unmatched: 6. CDR3 nucleotide sequence: TGTGCCAGCAGCGAGACTAGCGGGTGGAATACGCAGTATTTT. It yields the protein CASSETSGWNTQYF.

The chain uses TRBV29-1 and TRBJ2-1; 10 positions match TRBD2. This CDR3 has 14 amino acids. J was trimmed by 9 bases and V by 7 bases; bases with no gene match: 12. Germline CDR1 reads SQVTM; CDR2 reads ANQGSEA. CDR3 protein: CSGSIAGGGTEQFF. The DNA of the CDR3 is TGCAGCGGATCCATAGCGGGGGGCGGAACTGAGCAGTTCTTC.

The rearrangement links TRBV7-8 to TRBJ2-1, with TRBD2 as a possible D gene (6 bases). CDR3 length equals 17 residues. Germline-derived CDR1 and CDR2 are SGHVS and FQNEAQ. V was trimmed by 3 bases and J by 1 base, leaving 16 bases between them. The CDR3, as DNA: TGTGCCAGCAGCTTTCTCCTAGCGCGGATATCCTACAATGAGCAGTTCTTC. Translated, it gives CASSFLLARISYNEQFF. The whole variable domain, remainder taken from reference TRBV7-8 and TRBJ2-1, is GAGVSQSPRYKVAKRGQDVALRCDPISGHVSLFWYQQALGQGPEFLTYFQNEAQLDKSGLPSDRFFAERPEGSVSTLKIQRTQQEDSAVYLCASSFLLARISYNEQFFGPGTRLTVL.

The chain couples TRBV5-1 to TRBJ1-1; TRBD1 matches 7 bases. Trimming took 4 bases from V and 5 from J; bases not matched to a gene: 8. From germline, CDR1 is SGHRS and CDR2 YFSETQ. The CDR3 has 14 amino acids. CDR3 sequence (DNA): TGCGCCAGCAGCCAGGGGACAGTTTGGACTGAAGCTTTCTTT. Encoded protein: CASSQGTVWTEAFF.

This CDR3 reads CSVEGHGNTEAFF. CDR3 sequence (DNA): TGCAGCGTTGAGGGACACGGGAACACTGAAGCTTTCTTT. The chain recombines TRBV29-1 with TRBJ1-1; D perhaps matches TRBD1 (6 bases). Deletions cut 3 bases from V and 1 base from J, with 9 bases between. The germline CDR1 and CDR2 sequences are SQVTM and ANQGSEA. The CDR3 covers 13 residues.

This sequence joins TRBV9 and TRBJ2-2, with 7 bases that match TRBD1. J gave up 4 bases and V 0 bases, and 6 bases lay outside the gene matches. This CDR3 contains 16 residues. The germline V gene has CDR1 SGDLS and CDR2 YYNGEE. The CDR3 loop is CASSVGLTGRTGELFF. In nucleotides, the CDR3 is TGTGCCAGCAGCGTAGGTCTGACAGGGCGCACCGGGGAGCTGTTTTTT.

The chain combines TRBV5-4 with TRBJ1-6, with TRBD1 matching over 10 bases. With V trimmed by 4 bases and J by 9 bases, 13 bases remained unmatched. Germline loops: CDR1 SGHNT, CDR2 YYREEE (reference sequence). The CDR3 extends over 17 amino acids. CDR3 sequence reads: CASSPPQTGGIGSPLHF. The CDR3 DNA sequence: TGTGCCAGCAGCCCTCCTCAGACAGGGGGCATTGGTTCACCCCTCCACTTT.

The J gene is TRBJ1-2, the V gene TRBV7-9, with TRBD1 as a possible D gene (6 bases). Between the trimmed V and J ends, which lost 5 bases and 7 bases, there was a span of 17 bases. The CDR3 runs 14 residues. Looked up from germline, CDR1 is SEHNR and CDR2 is FQNEAQ (reference sequence). The DNA of the CDR3 is TGTGCCAGCAGCGCTCTACAGGGACCGGGTGGCTACACCTTC. Its protein is CASSALQGPGGYTF.

The chain is built from TRBV5-6 and TRBJ2-1; D gene unclear. This CDR3 has 14 amino acids. V was cut by 8 bases and J by 6 bases, with 18 bases left in between. The germline V gene has CDR1 SGHDT and CDR2 YYEEEE. The CDR3 DNA sequence: TGTGCCAGTGGATACGGGTTTCCCCCCAATGAGCAGTTCTTC. This translates into CASGYGFPPNEQFF.

The V and J genes are TRBV5-1 and TRBJ1-2; TRBD1 agrees at 7 bases. Germline V gives CDR1 SGHRS, CDR2 YFSETQ. The CDR3 runs to 17 residues. Losses at the gene ends were 7 bases for V and 4 bases for J; bases not matched to a gene: 19. The CDR3 protein is CASATGDRPFFVYGYTF. The CDR3 DNA sequence: TGCGCCAGCGCGACCGGGGACAGACCATTTTTTGTCTATGGCTACACCTTC. Full variable domain (outside the CDR3, taken from reference TRBV5-1 and TRBJ1-2): KAGVTQTPRYLIKTRGQQVTLSCSPISGHRSVSWYQQTPGQGLQFLFEYFSETQRNKGNFPGRFSGRQFSNSRSEMNVSTLELGDSALYLCASATGDRPFFVYGYTFGSGTRLTVV.

The V gene is TRBV7-8, the J gene TRBJ1-5, with 9 bases aligning to TRBD1. Germline values: CDR1 SGHVS, CDR2 FQNEAQ. The CDR3 covers 17 residues. V lost 4 bases and J lost 7; bases outside the gene matches: 14. The chain's CDR3 is CASSSGRGQGGNQPQHF. Written as DNA, the CDR3 is TGTGCCAGCAGCTCCGGCAGGGGACAGGGAGGGAACCAGCCCCAGCATTTT.

This chain joins TRBV18 and TRBJ1-2, with D tentatively TRBD1 (6 bases). CDR1 KGHSH and CDR2 LQKENI come from the germline V gene. The CDR3 covers 15 residues. V lost 3 bases and J 2 bases, leaving 13 bases between the germline ends. CDR3 protein: CASSPSGGGNYGYTF. CDR3 DNA sequence: TGTGCCAGCTCACCCTCGGGAGGGGGAAACTATGGCTACACCTTC.

The V call is TRBV4-1, the J call TRBJ2-1; 14 nucleotides agree with TRBD2. The CDR3 has 15 amino acids. From germline, CDR1 is MGHRA and CDR2 YSYEKL. J lost 9 bases, V lost 4 bases, and 5 bases had no gene match. CDR3 coding DNA: TGCGCCAGCAGCCGACTAGCGGGGGGGCCTACTGAGCAGTTCTTC. Amino acid sequence: CASSRLAGGPTEQFF.

DNA of the CDR3: TGTGCCAGCAGCGTCAGTCAGGGGGAAGCTTTCTTT. Protein sequence: CASSVSQGEAFF. The chain has TRBV14 and TRBJ1-1; TRBD1 might be the D (6 bases). V was clipped by 5 bases and J by 8 bases, with 12 bases between them. The CDR3 spans 12 residues. Germline assignment: CDR1 SGHDN and CDR2 FVKESK.

The V call is TRBV30, the J call TRBJ1-3, with D unclear. This CDR3 spans 15 amino acids. The V gene's germline CDR1 is GTSNPN and CDR2 SVGIG (reference sequence). V lost 0 bases to trimming and J lost 0 bases, with 9 bases between them. CDR3 region: CAWSVLGSSGNTIYF. CDR3 nucleotides: TGTGCCTGGAGTGTACTAGGAAGCTCTGGAAACACCATATATTTT.

The rearrangement uses TRBV6-1 and TRBJ2-5, with 8 nucleotides matching TRBD2. Germline-derived CDR1 and CDR2 are MNHNS and SASEGT. The CDR3 extends over 16 amino acids. After removal of 2 bases from V and 5 bases from J, the junction contained 10 bases not matched to a gene. The CDR3 here is CASSESWAGGQETQYF. The CDR3 nucleotides are TGTGCCAGCAGTGAATCGTGGGCGGGGGGCCAGGAGACCCAGTACTTC.